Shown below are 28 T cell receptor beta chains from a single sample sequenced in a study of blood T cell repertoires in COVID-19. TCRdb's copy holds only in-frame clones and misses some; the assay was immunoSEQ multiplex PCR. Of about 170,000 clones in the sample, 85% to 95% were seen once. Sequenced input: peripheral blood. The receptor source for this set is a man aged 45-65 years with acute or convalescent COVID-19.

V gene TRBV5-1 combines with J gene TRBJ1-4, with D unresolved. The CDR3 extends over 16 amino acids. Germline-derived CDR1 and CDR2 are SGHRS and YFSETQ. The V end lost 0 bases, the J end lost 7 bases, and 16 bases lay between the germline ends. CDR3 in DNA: TGCGCCAGCAGCTTGGGTTTCGGAGGGTTCCTTGAAAAACTGTTTTTT. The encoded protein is CASSLGFGGFLEKLFF.

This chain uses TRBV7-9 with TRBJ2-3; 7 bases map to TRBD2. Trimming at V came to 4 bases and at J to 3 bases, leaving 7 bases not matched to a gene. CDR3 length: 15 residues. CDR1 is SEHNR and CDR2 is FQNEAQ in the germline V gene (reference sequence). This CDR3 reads CASSWAGVGTDTQYF. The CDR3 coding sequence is TGTGCCAGCAGCTGGGCGGGAGTCGGTACAGATACGCAGTATTTT.

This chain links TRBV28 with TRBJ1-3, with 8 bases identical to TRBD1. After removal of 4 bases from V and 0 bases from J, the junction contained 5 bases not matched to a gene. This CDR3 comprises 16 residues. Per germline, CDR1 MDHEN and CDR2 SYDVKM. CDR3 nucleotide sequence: TGTGCCAGCAGTTCAGGGGGCTCAGTCTCTGGAAACACCATATATTTT. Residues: CASSSGGSVSGNTIYF.

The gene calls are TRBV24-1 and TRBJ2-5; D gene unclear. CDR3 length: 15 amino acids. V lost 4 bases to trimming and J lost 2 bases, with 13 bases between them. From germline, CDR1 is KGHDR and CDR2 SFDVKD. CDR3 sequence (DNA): TGTGCCACCAGTGACTCCCTGGGCACGCAAGAGACCCAGTACTTC. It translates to CATSDSLGTQETQYF.

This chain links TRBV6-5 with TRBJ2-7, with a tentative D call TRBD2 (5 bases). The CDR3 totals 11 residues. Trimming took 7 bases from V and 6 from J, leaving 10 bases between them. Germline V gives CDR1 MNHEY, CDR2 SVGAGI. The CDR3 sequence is CASTGNGEQYV. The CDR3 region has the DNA TGTGCCAGCACCGGGAATGGCGAGCAGTACGTC.

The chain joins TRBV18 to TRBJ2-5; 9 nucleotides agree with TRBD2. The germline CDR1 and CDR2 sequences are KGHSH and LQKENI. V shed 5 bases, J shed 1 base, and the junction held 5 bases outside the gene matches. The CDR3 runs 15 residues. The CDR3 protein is CASSISSGSQETQYF. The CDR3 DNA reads TGTGCCAGCTCAATCAGTAGCGGGAGCCAAGAGACCCAGTACTTC.

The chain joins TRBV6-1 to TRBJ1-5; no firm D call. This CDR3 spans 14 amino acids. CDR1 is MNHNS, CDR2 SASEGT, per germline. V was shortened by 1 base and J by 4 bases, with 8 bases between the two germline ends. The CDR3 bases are TGTGCCAGCAGTGAAGATTTTAAAAATCAGCCCCAGCATTTT. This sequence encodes CASSEDFKNQPQHF.

CDR3 nucleotides: TGCGCCAGCACAGCGGGAAGGGCCGGGGAGCTGTTTTTT. It yields the protein CASTAGRAGELFF. The chain combines TRBV5-1 with TRBJ2-2, with 7 bases lining up with TRBD2. The V gene end was trimmed by 6 bases and the J gene end by 6 bases; junction bases not matched to a gene: 5. The V gene's germline CDR1 is SGHRS and CDR2 YFSETQ. The CDR3 has 13 residues.

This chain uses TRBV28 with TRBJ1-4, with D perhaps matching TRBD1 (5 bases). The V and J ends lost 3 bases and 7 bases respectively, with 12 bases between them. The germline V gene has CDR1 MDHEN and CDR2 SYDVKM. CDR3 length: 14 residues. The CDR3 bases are TGTGCCAGCAGTTTGATTGGGCAGGGTGAAAAACTGTTTTTT. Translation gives CASSLIGQGEKLFF.

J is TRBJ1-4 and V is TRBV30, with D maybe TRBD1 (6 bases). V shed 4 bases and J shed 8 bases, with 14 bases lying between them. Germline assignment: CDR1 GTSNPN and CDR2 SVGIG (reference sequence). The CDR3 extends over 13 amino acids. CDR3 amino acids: CAWTTGLGEKLFF. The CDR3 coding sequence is TGTGCCTGGACAACAGGGCTTGGCGAAAAACTGTTTTTT.

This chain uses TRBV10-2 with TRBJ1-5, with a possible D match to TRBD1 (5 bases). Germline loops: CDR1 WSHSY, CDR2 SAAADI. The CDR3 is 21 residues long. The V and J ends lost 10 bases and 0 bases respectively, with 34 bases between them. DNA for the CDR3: TGCGCCACCGCAGGGCTTGGGGCTCGGCTTGTCATCATTTATAGCAATCAGCCCCAGCATTTT. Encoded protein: CATAGLGARLVIIYSNQPQHF.

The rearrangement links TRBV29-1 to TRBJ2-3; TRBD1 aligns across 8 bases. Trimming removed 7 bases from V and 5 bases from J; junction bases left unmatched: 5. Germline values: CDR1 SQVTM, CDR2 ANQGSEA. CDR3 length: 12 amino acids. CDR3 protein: CSEKTGGDTQYF. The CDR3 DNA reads TGCAGCGAGAAAACAGGGGGAGATACGCAGTATTTT.

The CDR3 region is CSASMRGRIEKLFF. The CDR3, as DNA: TGCAGTGCTAGTATGAGGGGGCGTATTGAAAAACTGTTTTTT. The chain combines TRBV20-1 with TRBJ1-4; 7 bases align to TRBD1. After removal of 3 bases from V and 7 bases from J, the junction contained 8 bases not matched to a gene. Germline CDR1 is DFQATT and CDR2 is SNEGSKA (reference sequence). The CDR3 runs to 14 residues.

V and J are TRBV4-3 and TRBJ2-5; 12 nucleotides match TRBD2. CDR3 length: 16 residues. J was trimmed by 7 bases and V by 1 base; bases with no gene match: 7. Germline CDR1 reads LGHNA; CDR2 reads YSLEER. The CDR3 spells CASSQGLAGATGTQYF. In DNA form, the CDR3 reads TGCGCCAGCAGCCAAGGACTAGCGGGGGCGACAGGGACCCAGTACTTC.

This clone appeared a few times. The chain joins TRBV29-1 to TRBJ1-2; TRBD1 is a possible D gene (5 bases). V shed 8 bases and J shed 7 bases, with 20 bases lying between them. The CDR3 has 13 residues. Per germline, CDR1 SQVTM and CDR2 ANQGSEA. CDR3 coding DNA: TGCAGCTCCTCTCTACCAGGGAAGGGTGGCTACACCTTC. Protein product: CSSSLPGKGGYTF.

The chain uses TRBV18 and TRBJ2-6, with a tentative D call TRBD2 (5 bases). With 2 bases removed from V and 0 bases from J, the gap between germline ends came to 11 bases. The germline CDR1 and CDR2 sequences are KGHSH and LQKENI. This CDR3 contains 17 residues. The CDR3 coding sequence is TGTGCCAGCTCACCAGTATCTAGCAACTCTGGGGCCAACGTCCTGACTTTC. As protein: CASSPVSSNSGANVLTF.

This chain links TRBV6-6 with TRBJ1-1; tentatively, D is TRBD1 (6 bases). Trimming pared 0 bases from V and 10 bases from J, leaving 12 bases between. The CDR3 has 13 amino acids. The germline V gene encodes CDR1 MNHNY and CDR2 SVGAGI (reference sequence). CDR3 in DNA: TGTGCCAGCAGTTACTCGGACAGCCGAGGAGCTTTCTTT. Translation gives CASSYSDSRGAFF.

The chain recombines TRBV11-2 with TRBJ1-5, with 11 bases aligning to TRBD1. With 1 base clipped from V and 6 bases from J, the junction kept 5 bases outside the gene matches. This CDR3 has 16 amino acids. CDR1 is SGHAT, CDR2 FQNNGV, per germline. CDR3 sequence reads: CASSLGDRGFGQPQHF. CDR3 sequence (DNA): TGTGCCAGCAGCTTAGGGGACAGGGGGTTCGGTCAGCCCCAGCATTTT.

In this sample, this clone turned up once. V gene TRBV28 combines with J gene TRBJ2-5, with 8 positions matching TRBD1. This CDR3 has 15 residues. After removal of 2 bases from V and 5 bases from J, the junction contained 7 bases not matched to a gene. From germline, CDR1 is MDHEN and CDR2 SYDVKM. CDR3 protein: CASSLGQGARETQYF. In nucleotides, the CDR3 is TGTGCCAGCAGTTTAGGTCAGGGGGCGCGGGAGACCCAGTACTTC.

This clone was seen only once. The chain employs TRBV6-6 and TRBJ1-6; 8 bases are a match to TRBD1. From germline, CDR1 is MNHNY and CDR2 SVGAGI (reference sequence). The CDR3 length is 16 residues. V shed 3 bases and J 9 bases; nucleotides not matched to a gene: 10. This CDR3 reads CASSYTTGTGGSPLHF. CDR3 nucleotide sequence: TGTGCCAGCAGTTATACCACCGGGACAGGTGGTTCACCCCTCCACTTT.

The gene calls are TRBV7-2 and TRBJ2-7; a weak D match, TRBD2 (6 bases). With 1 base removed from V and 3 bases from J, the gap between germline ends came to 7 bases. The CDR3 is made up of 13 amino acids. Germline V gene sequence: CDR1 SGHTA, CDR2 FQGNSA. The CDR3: CASSLGGDYEQYV. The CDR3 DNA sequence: TGTGCCAGCAGCTTAGGCGGGGACTACGAGCAGTACGTC.

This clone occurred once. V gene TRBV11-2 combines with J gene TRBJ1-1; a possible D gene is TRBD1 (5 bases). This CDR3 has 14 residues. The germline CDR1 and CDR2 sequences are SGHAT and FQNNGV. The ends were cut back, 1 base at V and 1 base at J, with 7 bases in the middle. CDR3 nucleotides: TGTGCCAGCAGCTTAGTGGGGGGGAACACTGAAGCTTTCTTT. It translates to CASSLVGGNTEAFF.

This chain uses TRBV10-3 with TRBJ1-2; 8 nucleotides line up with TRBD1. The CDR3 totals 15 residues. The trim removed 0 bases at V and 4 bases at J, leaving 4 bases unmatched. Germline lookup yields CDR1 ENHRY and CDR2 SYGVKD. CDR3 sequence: CAISESPDRAYGYTF. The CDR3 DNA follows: TGTGCCATCAGTGAGTCGCCGGACAGGGCCTATGGCTACACCTTC.

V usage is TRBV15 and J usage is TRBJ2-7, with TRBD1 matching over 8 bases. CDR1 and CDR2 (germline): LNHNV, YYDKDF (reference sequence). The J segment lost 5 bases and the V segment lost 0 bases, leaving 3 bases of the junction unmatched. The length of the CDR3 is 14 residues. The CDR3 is CATSRDAGGHEQYV. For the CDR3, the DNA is TGTGCCACCAGCAGAGACGCAGGGGGCCACGAGCAGTACGTC.

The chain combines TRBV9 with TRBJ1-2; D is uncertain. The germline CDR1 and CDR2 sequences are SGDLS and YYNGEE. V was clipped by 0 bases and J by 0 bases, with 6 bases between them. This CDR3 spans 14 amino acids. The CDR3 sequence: CASSVGSANYGYTF. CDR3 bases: TGTGCCAGCAGCGTAGGCTCAGCTAACTATGGCTACACCTTC.

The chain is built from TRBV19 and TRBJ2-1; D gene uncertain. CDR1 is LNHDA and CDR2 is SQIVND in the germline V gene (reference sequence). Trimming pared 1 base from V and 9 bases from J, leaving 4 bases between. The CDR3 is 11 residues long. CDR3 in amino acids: CASSIAVEQFF. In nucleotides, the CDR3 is TGTGCCAGTAGTATAGCCGTTGAGCAGTTCTTC.

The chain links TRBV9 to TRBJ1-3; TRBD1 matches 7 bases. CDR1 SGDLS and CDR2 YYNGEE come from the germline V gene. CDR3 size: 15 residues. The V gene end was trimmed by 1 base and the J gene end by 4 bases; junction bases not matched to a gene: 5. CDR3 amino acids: CASSVTSDRGNTIYF. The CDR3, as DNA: TGTGCCAGCAGCGTAACTTCGGACAGGGGAAACACCATATATTTT.

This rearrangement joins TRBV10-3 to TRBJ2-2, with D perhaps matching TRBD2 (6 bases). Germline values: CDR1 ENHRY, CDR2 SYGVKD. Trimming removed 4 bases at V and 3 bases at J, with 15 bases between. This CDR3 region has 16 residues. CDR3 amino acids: CAISGLSGVHTGELFF. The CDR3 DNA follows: TGTGCCATCAGTGGTCTTTCGGGGGTCCACACCGGGGAGCTGTTTTTT.